The 20 T cell receptor beta chains given below trace back to one sample, sequenced in a study of control samples from healthy donors and cancer patients. Only in-frame clones appear in the TCRdb table, and some are missing; sequencing was by immunoSEQ multiplex PCR. Among some 150,000 clones listed, 94% were seen once. Material for sequencing was blood. Receptors originate from a man aged 40-50 years in good health.

The chain couples TRBV19 to TRBJ2-5, with D perhaps given as TRBD1 or TRBD2 (5 bases each). V lost 4 bases to trimming and J lost 5 bases, with 17 bases between them. The length of the CDR3 is 15 residues. Germline V lookup: CDR1 LNHDA, CDR2 SQIVND (reference sequence). CDR3 protein: CASSNRDRLRETQYF. In DNA form, the CDR3 reads TGTGCCAGTAGTAACCGGGACCGCCTACGGGAGACCCAGTACTTC. The full variable domain, completed using reference TRBV19 and TRBJ2-5, is DGGITQSPKYLFRKEGQNVTLSCEQNLNHDAMYWYRQDPGQGLRLIYYSQIVNDFQKGDIAEGYSVSREKKESFPLTVTSAQKNPTAFYLCASSNRDRLRETQYFGPGTRLLVL.

The V gene is TRBV5-4, the J gene TRBJ1-1, with D hard to call. The CDR3 runs 13 residues. Germline CDR1 and CDR2: SGHNT and YYREEE (reference sequence). V was trimmed by 2 bases and J by 5 bases, leaving 10 bases between them. The CDR3 DNA sequence: TGTGCCAGCAGCTTCGGCCGAGGGACTGAAGCTTTCTTT. Translated, it gives CASSFGRGTEAFF.

This chain uses TRBV4-1 with TRBJ1-5; 9 nucleotides line up with TRBD1. CDR1 and CDR2 (germline): MGHRA, YSYEKL. CDR3 length: 16 amino acids. V gave up 0 bases and J gave up 4 bases; unmatched junction bases: 4. CDR3 sequence (DNA): TGCGCCAGCAGCCAAGACGGGACAGGGCGAAATCAGCCCCAGCATTTT. Its translation is CASSQDGTGRNQPQHF.

The CDR3 DNA is TGTGCCAGCAGTTCTCAGCAGAACACTGAAGCTTTCTTT. Its translation is CASSSQQNTEAFF. V is TRBV7-2 and J is TRBJ1-1; D unclear. V shed 6 bases and J shed 1 base, with 9 bases lying between them. Per the germline V gene, CDR1 is SGHTA and CDR2 is FQGNSA. The CDR3 consists of 13 residues. Full variable domain (remainder filled in from reference TRBV7-2 and TRBJ1-1): GAGVSQSPSNKVTEKGKDVELRCDPISGHTALYWYRQSLGQGLEFLIYFQGNSAPDKSGLPSDRFSAERTGGSVSTLTIQRTQQEDSAVYLCASSSQQNTEAFFGQGTRLTVV.

This clone appeared once. The rearrangement uses TRBV7-9 and TRBJ2-7; perhaps TRBD1 as D (5 bases). Trimming removed 0 bases at V and 5 bases at J, with 14 bases between. CDR3 length: 15 residues. In germline, CDR1 is SEHNR, CDR2 FQNEAQ (reference sequence). The CDR3 loop reads CASSLARSRADEQYF. CDR3 nucleotides: TGTGCCAGCAGCTTAGCGCGGTCCAGGGCCGACGAGCAGTACTTC.

The J gene is TRBJ2-1, the V gene TRBV5-1; the match to TRBD2 covers 13 bases. The CDR3 runs 17 residues. From germline, CDR1 is SGHRS and CDR2 YFSETQ. The ends lost 0 bases at V and 6 bases at J; junction bases unmatched: 6. The CDR3, as DNA: TGCGCCAGCAGCTTGGAAACTAGCGGGGGGGCTTTCAATGAGCAGTTCTTC. It yields the protein CASSLETSGGAFNEQFF.

The gene calls are TRBV5-5 and TRBJ1-4; 9 bases are shared with TRBD1. The CDR3 is 18 amino acids. Per germline, CDR1 SGHKS and CDR2 YYEKEE (reference sequence). Losses at the gene ends were 0 bases for V and 6 bases for J; bases not matched to a gene: 12. CDR3 sequence: CASSLDPVRTGVYEKLFF. CDR3 nucleotides: TGTGCCAGCAGCTTGGACCCGGTCAGGACAGGGGTCTATGAAAAACTGTTTTTT.

The chain links TRBV27 to TRBJ1-5; no clear D. CDR3 size: 13 residues. V lost 4 bases, J lost 1 base, and 5 bases lay in between. Germline V gene sequence: CDR1 MNHEY, CDR2 SMNVEV (reference sequence). CDR3 in amino acids: CASSWASNQPQHF. The CDR3 DNA reads as TGTGCCAGCAGTTGGGCCAGCAATCAGCCCCAGCATTTT.

This chain uses TRBV2 with TRBJ1-5; D might be TRBD1 (5 bases). CDR1 SNHLY and CDR2 FYNNEI come from the germline V gene. V gave up 3 bases and J gave up 6 bases, with 9 bases separating them. This CDR3 has 13 amino acids. DNA for the CDR3: TGTGCCAGCAGTGACCACGGGGGTCAGCCCCAGCATTTT. This translates into CASSDHGGQPQHF.

This clone appeared once. The chain is built from TRBV27 and TRBJ2-1, with 14 bases aligning to TRBD2. The CDR3 contains 16 residues. The germline gives CDR1 MNHEY, CDR2 SMNVEV (reference sequence). The V segment lost 5 bases and the J segment 7 bases; nucleotides outside the gene matches: 7. CDR3 DNA: TGTGCCAGCAGTCCCAGAGGGACTAGCGGGGGTAATGAGCAGTTCTTC. As protein: CASSPRGTSGGNEQFF.

The chain combines TRBV19 with TRBJ1-5, with D possibly matching TRBD1 (6 bases). Germline loops: CDR1 LNHDA, CDR2 SQIVND (reference sequence). V dropped 3 bases and J dropped 0 bases, with 15 bases sitting between them. The CDR3 contains 17 residues. CDR3 sequence (DNA): TGTGCCAGTAGTATTGGGGCAGGGGCCCTTAGCAATCAGCCCCAGCATTTT. As protein: CASSIGAGALSNQPQHF.

The rearrangement uses TRBV4-1 and TRBJ2-3; 12 nucleotides agree with TRBD2. CDR1 is MGHRA, CDR2 YSYEKL, per germline. J lost 2 bases, V lost 1 base, and 1 base had no gene match. This CDR3 spans 16 amino acids. CDR3 DNA sequence: TGCGCCAGCAGCCAAGGACTAGCGGGGGACACAGATACGCAGTATTTT. Protein: CASSQGLAGDTDTQYF.

The genes are TRBV19 and TRBJ1-2; D uncertain. Trimming removed 2 bases from V and 5 bases from J, with 15 bases in between. This CDR3 region has 15 residues. From germline, CDR1 is LNHDA and CDR2 SQIVND (reference sequence). The CDR3 DNA follows: TGTGCCAGTAGTATATCGGTTGGCACCAGATATGGCTACACCTTC. It codes for CASSISVGTRYGYTF.

This sequence joins TRBV12-3 or TRBV12-4 and TRBJ1-2, with D unclear. The CDR3 covers 13 residues. V lost 5 bases and J 4 bases, leaving 11 bases between the germline ends. The CDR3 reads CASSPPVLYGYTF. The CDR3 bases are TGTGCCAGCAGTCCCCCGGTCCTCTATGGCTACACCTTC.

The chain couples TRBV7-2 to TRBJ1-4; no clear D gene. Between the trimmed V and J ends, which lost 5 bases and 1 base, there was a span of 11 bases. The germline V gene has CDR1 SGHTA and CDR2 FQGNSA. CDR3 length: 15 amino acids. The CDR3 protein is CASSPQEGTNEKLFF. The DNA of the CDR3 is TGTGCCAGCAGCCCTCAGGAGGGAACTAATGAAAAACTGTTTTTT.

This chain uses TRBV4-1 with TRBJ2-1; D not resolved. V lost 6 bases to trimming and J lost 6 bases, with 18 bases between them. The CDR3 has 15 residues. Per germline, CDR1 MGHRA and CDR2 YSYEKL. The CDR3 protein is CASRAIQVLGNEQFF. CDR3 sequence (DNA): TGCGCCAGCAGGGCGATTCAGGTCTTAGGCAATGAGCAGTTCTTC.

The genes are TRBV5-4 and TRBJ2-3, with 7 bases lining up with TRBD2. This CDR3 contains 16 residues. J lost 4 bases, V lost 0 bases, and 8 bases had no gene match. Germline CDR1 SGHNT, CDR2 YYREEE (reference sequence). CDR3 DNA sequence: TGTGCCAGCAGCTTGGCCGGCGGGGGAGTTTCAGATACGCAGTATTTT. It is translated as CASSLAGGGVSDTQYF. The whole variable domain, remainder taken from reference TRBV5-4 and TRBJ2-3, is ETGVTQSPTHLIKTRGQQVTLRCSSQSGHNTVSWYQQALGQGPQFIFQYYREEENGRGNFPPRFSGLQFPNYSSELNVNALELDDSALYLCASSLAGGGVSDTQYFGPGTRLTVL.

This clone occurred a few times. This rearrangement joins TRBV28 to TRBJ2-7; D call uncertain. The V gene lost 6 bases and the J gene lost 6 bases, with 9 bases spanning the gap. The germline CDR1 and CDR2 sequences are MDHEN and SYDVKM. This CDR3 is built from 11 residues. As DNA, the CDR3 is TGTGCCAGCAGCCGGCGGTTCGAGCAGTACTTC. Translating it yields CASSRRFEQYF.

This rearrangement joins TRBV6-5 to TRBJ2-7; D tentatively reads TRBD1 or TRBD2 (5 bases each). The CDR3 spans 13 residues. Germline loops: CDR1 MNHEY, CDR2 SVGAGI. V was clipped by 4 bases and J by 0 bases, with 7 bases between them. This CDR3 reads CASSWGSSYEQYF. The CDR3 coding sequence is TGTGCCAGCAGTTGGGGGAGCTCCTACGAGCAGTACTTC.

This clone was found once. V is TRBV5-6 and J is TRBJ1-3; weak D call: TRBD1 (6 bases). This CDR3 has 17 amino acids. The germline V and J ends were trimmed by 3 bases and 0 bases, with 16 bases remaining between them. Germline CDR1 SGHDT, CDR2 YYEEEE. The CDR3 DNA reads as TGTGCCAGCAGCTACCCCGGGACACCCGTCTCTGGAAACACCATATATTTT. Protein sequence: CASSYPGTPVSGNTIYF.